Here is one TCR beta chain with its context. As handled by the study authors: Estimates of nucleated cell counts were drawn from the amplification of reference gene primers. Clones were read by immunoSEQ multiplex PCR, and TCRdb kept only the in-frame ones, dropping some. The DNA was the basis for D and trimming; V, J and clone size are from that table. The sample holds some 160,000 clones, 70% to 90% seen once. The CDR3 length is 18 residues. This record comes from a study of blood T cell repertoires in COVID-19. The wider study: Samples representing acute and convalescent COVID-19 were sourced from the United States, Italy and Spain. Sample material is recorded as cDNA or gDNA derived from T cells, B-cell-depleted T cells, or PBMCs.

This chain links TRBV21-1 with TRBJ2-1; no check of the table's D call, TRBD2, against the DNA was made. TRBV21-1 is noted as a pseudogene. The TCR originated in a man in his sixties with acute or convalescent COVID-19. Sequencing used peripheral blood. This CDR3 is CASSTPHERGGVYNEQFF. The CDR3 nucleotides are TGTGCCAGCAGCACACCCCACGAGCGGGGGGGTGTATACAATGAGCAGTTCTTC.